Listed here are 29 T cell receptor beta chains from one sample, sequenced in a study of blood T cells in healthy people across ages. The second PCR ran about 6 to 12 cycles with a sample-barcoded 5' primer and J-beta primers. TCRdb re-derived calls from the 5' RACE reads in MiXCR, one entry per CDR3 protein. The sample lists fewer than 2 million distinct CDR3 sequences, about two fifths occurring once. The material sequenced was blood. The receptors were sampled from a human donor in good health.

A few counts support this clonotype. DNA for the CDR3: TGTGCCAGCAGCCCTGAACGTAGCGGGGACAGGTATTTT. This sequence encodes CASSPERSGDRYF. The chain carries TRBV7-2 and TRBJ2-3, with a possible D match to TRBD2 (8 bases). CDR1 and CDR2 from the germline V gene are SGHTA and FQGNSA. The CDR3 is 13 residues long. V was clipped by 5 bases and J by 14 bases, with 20 bases between them.

This clonotype has more than one count but fewer than ten. A read error may account for a junction end that differs from germline. The chain recombines TRBV5-1 with TRBJ2-5; no reliable D call. Germline-derived CDR1 and CDR2 are SGHRS and YFSETQ. The CDR3 is 15 amino acids. The CDR3 DNA is TGCGCCAGCAGCTTGGTCAACGGGCAGCAAGAGCCCCAGTACTTC. Translated: CASSLVNGQQEPQYF.

The chain is built from TRBV5-1 and TRBJ2-7; D is unresolved. V was clipped by 6 bases and J by 2 bases, with 9 bases between them. Germline V CDR1 and CDR2: SGHRS, YFSETQ. There are 12 residues in the CDR3. The CDR3 DNA sequence: TGCGCCAGCACGTCTCAGACCTACGAGCAGTACTTC. Its translation: CASTSQTYEQYF.

This clonotype was picked up a small number of times. The chain links TRBV29-1 to TRBJ1-2, with 9 bases matching TRBD1. CDR3 size: 13 residues. The junction had 5 bases not matched to a gene; V was cut back by 2 bases and J by 7 bases. CDR1 SQVTM and CDR2 ANQGSEA come from the germline V gene. The CDR3 DNA follows: TGCAGCGTTGAAAATACAGGGGGCTTTGGCTACACCTTC. Translated: CSVENTGGFGYTF.

The chain carries TRBV12-3 or TRBV12-4 and TRBJ2-3; 10 bases agree with TRBD2. This CDR3 region has 16 residues. Germline trimming cut 3 bases from V and 6 bases from J; bases unmatched to any gene: 9. The CDR3 nucleotides read TGTGCCAGCAGTTTCCCCCCTAGCGGGGGTGGGGATACGCAGTATTTT. Protein product: CASSFPPSGGGDTQYF.

The chain has TRBV7-6 and TRBJ1-3, with D uncertain. The CDR3 runs to 15 residues. The V and J ends lost 1 base and 1 base respectively, with 8 bases between them. In germline, CDR1 is SGHVS, CDR2 FNYEAQ. The CDR3 nucleotides are TGTGCCAGCAGCTTAGGAGGCCCGTCTGGAAACACCATATATTTT. Translation: CASSLGGPSGNTIYF.

This clonotype was seen a single time. J is TRBJ2-5 and V is TRBV20-1; D tentatively fits TRBD1 or TRBD2 (5 bases each). The V gene lost 7 bases and the J gene lost 0 bases, with 15 bases spanning the gap. This CDR3 has 14 amino acids. CDR1 is DFQATT, CDR2 SNEGSKA, per germline (reference sequence). CDR3 nucleotides: TGCAGTGTTAGCGTCTCAGGGCACCAAGAGACCCAGTACTTC. Protein: CSVSVSGHQETQYF.

The V call is TRBV28, the J call TRBJ1-2; D is ambiguous. The CDR3 contains 15 residues. Trimming left V 5 bases short and J 3 bases short, with 16 bases between. Germline V gene lookup returns CDR1 MDHEN and CDR2 SYDVKM. CDR3 in amino acids: CASSQYAGGDYGYTF. CDR3 bases: TGTGCCAGCAGTCAATATGCTGGAGGAGACTATGGCTACACCTTC.

This clonotype was counted many times. V and J are TRBV7-2 and TRBJ2-6; D is unclear. The V end lost 4 bases, the J end lost 1 base, and 2 bases lay between the germline ends. This CDR3 comprises 13 residues. Germline V gene data show CDR1 as SGHTA and CDR2 as FQGNSA. Here the CDR3 DNA reads TGTGCCAGCAGCTGGTCTGGGGCCAACGTCCTGACTTTC. This encodes CASSWSGANVLTF. Full variable domain (outside the CDR3, taken from reference TRBV7-2 and TRBJ2-6): GAGVSQSPSNKVTEKGKDVELRCDPISGHTALYWYRQSLGQGLEFLIYFQGNSAPDKSGLPSDRFSAERTGGSVSTLTIQRTQQEDSAVYLCASSWSGANVLTFGAGSRLTVL.

Points on this clonotype: One junction end disagrees with the germline gene, perhaps due to a read error. The chain carries TRBV14 and TRBJ2-3; the match to TRBD2 covers 12 bases. The CDR3 has 16 residues. CDR1 SGHDN and CDR2 FVKESK come from the germline V gene. CDR3 protein: CASSSRLAGATDAQYF. The CDR3 DNA reads as TGTGCCAGCAGCTCGCGACTAGCGGGGGCTACAGATGCGCAGTATTTT. Supplemented by reference TRBV14 and TRBJ2-3, the full variable domain reads EAGVTQFPSHSVIEKGQTVTLRCDPISGHDNLYWYRRVMGKEIKFLLHFVKESKQDESGMPNNRFLAERTGGTYSTLKVQPAELEDSGVYFCASSSRLAGATDAQYFGPGTRLTVL.

The chain uses TRBV12-3 or TRBV12-4 and TRBJ2-3; D uncertain. This CDR3 comprises 13 residues. V lost 8 bases and J lost 1, with 10 bases in between. The CDR3 loop reads CASGHVGTDTQYF. CDR3 nucleotides: TGTGCCAGCGGCCACGTAGGCACAGATACGCAGTATTTT.

V is TRBV14 and J is TRBJ2-7, with D perhaps TRBD1 (6 bases). Germline V gives CDR1 SGHDN, CDR2 FVKESK. The CDR3 runs to 14 residues. Trimming left V 2 bases short and J 5 bases short, with 13 bases between. CDR3 nucleotide sequence: TGTGCCAGCAGCCAATTAGGACAGTACCACGAGCAGTACTTC. Amino acids: CASSQLGQYHEQYF.

The rearrangement uses TRBV9 and TRBJ2-2; 9 bases line up with TRBD1. The CDR3 runs to 16 residues. V shed 4 bases and J 3 bases; nucleotides not matched to a gene: 7. CDR1 and CDR2 (germline): SGDLS, YYNGEE. In DNA form, the CDR3 reads TGTGCCAGCAGCCAGGGGACAGGGCTTGACACCGGGGAGCTGTTTTTT. Amino acid sequence: CASSQGTGLDTGELFF.

The rearrangement links TRBV5-1 to TRBJ1-2; perhaps TRBD1 as D (5 bases). Trimming removed 3 bases at V and 4 bases at J, with 16 bases between. The CDR3 runs 15 residues. The germline gives CDR1 SGHRS, CDR2 YFSETQ. The CDR3 loop reads CASSSGVREGYGYTF. The DNA for the CDR3 is TGCGCCAGCAGCTCGGGGGTCCGGGAAGGCTATGGCTACACCTTC. Combining the CDR3 with reference TRBV5-1 and TRBJ1-2 gives the whole variable domain KAGVTQTPRYLIKTRGQQVTLSCSPISGHRSVSWYQQTPGQGLQFLFEYFSETQRNKGNFPGRFSGRQFSNSRSEMNVSTLELGDSALYLCASSSGVREGYGYTFGSGTRLTVV.

The chain recombines TRBV20-1 with TRBJ2-7; 13 nucleotides agree with TRBD2. This CDR3 is 14 amino acids long. Germline CDR1 reads DFQATT; CDR2 reads SNEGSKA (reference sequence). J was trimmed by 7 bases and V by 3 bases; bases with no gene match: 6. The CDR3 spells CSASRGLAGVEQYF. The CDR3 DNA reads TGCAGTGCTAGTCGAGGACTAGCGGGAGTTGAGCAGTACTTC.

The chain carries TRBV7-6 and TRBJ2-5; a weak D match, TRBD1 (6 bases). This CDR3 contains 16 residues. V lost 2 bases and J 6 bases, leaving 19 bases between the germline ends. Germline V lookup: CDR1 SGHVS, CDR2 FNYEAQ. The CDR3 DNA sequence: TGTGCCAGCAGCTTACCGGACAGTTCTTATAGGAAGACCCAGTACTTC. The encoded protein is CASSLPDSSYRKTQYF.

This clonotype appeared a few times. This sequence joins TRBV20-1 and TRBJ1-1; D is unclear. There are 13 residues in the CDR3. Per germline, CDR1 DFQATT and CDR2 SNEGSKA (reference sequence). The V end lost 1 base, the J end lost 5 bases, and 11 bases lay between the germline ends. CDR3 sequence (DNA): TGCAGTGCTAGAGGTGGGCCGGGGACTGAAGCTTTCTTT. Translated, it gives CSARGGPGTEAFF.

A single count supports this clonotype. V usage is TRBV6-2 or TRBV6-3 and J usage is TRBJ2-5; weak D call: TRBD1 (5 bases). V lost 5 bases and J 2 bases, leaving 12 bases between the germline ends. The germline gives CDR1 MNHEY, CDR2 SVGEGT. The CDR3 length is 14 residues. The DNA of the CDR3 is TGTGCCAGCAGTGGCCGCCGGACACAAGAGACCCAGTACTTC. Its translation: CASSGRRTQETQYF.

The chain is built from TRBV29-1 and TRBJ2-4; D gene unclear. V was cut by 4 bases and J by 9 bases, with 16 bases left in between. The length of the CDR3 is 13 residues. From germline, CDR1 is SQVTM and CDR2 ANQGSEA. The CDR3 loop reads CSVGSGIRSIQYF. CDR3 nucleotide sequence: TGCAGCGTTGGATCAGGTATCCGAAGCATTCAGTACTTC.

The chain combines TRBV7-2 with TRBJ1-2, with D hard to call. The CDR3 length is 12 residues. With 5 bases removed from V and 7 bases from J, the gap between germline ends came to 11 bases. CDR1 and CDR2 from the germline V gene are SGHTA and FQGNSA. The CDR3 sequence is CASSPLGSGYTF. In DNA form, the CDR3 reads TGTGCCAGCAGCCCCCTGGGAAGTGGCTACACCTTC.

This chain links TRBV29-1 with TRBJ2-5, with 7 bases lining up with TRBD2. This CDR3 has 13 amino acids. The germline V gene encodes CDR1 SQVTM and CDR2 ANQGSEA. Losses at the gene ends were 6 bases for V and 3 bases for J; bases not matched to a gene: 7. CDR3 in DNA: TGCAGCGTCTCGCTAGCGGTGAAAGAGACCCAGTACTTC. This codes for CSVSLAVKETQYF.

The V and J genes are TRBV20-1 and TRBJ1-1; D may be TRBD1 (5 bases). Germline CDR1 reads DFQATT; CDR2 reads SNEGSKA (reference sequence). V lost 0 bases and J 5 bases, leaving 16 bases between the germline ends. The CDR3 length is 15 residues. CDR3 in amino acids: CSARDRLTGDTEAFF. CDR3 sequence (DNA): TGCAGTGCTAGAGATCGTCTAACAGGAGATACTGAAGCTTTCTTT.

The table lists this clonotype with a few counts. The V and J genes are TRBV7-9 and TRBJ2-1; no definite D call. Germline values: CDR1 SEHNR, CDR2 FQNEAQ (reference sequence). CDR3 size: 18 residues. Trimming took off 2 bases at V and 0 bases at J, with 17 bases between the two ends. CDR3 in amino acids: CASSLTSTGASSYNEQFF. DNA for the CDR3: TGTGCCAGCAGCTTAACATCGACTGGCGCGAGCTCCTACAATGAGCAGTTCTTC.

The chain is built from TRBV10-3 and TRBJ2-5; 8 nucleotides line up with TRBD2. V gave up 10 bases and J gave up 4 bases; unmatched junction bases: 14. In germline, CDR1 is ENHRY, CDR2 SYGVKD. CDR3 size: 15 residues. CDR3: CATGGQRGSGETQYF. DNA for the CDR3: TGTGCCACCGGGGGTCAGCGGGGGTCGGGAGAGACCCAGTACTTC.

V is TRBV29-1 and J is TRBJ2-3; no firm D call. This CDR3 comprises 14 residues. Trimming cost V 4 bases and J 2 bases, with 13 bases left between them. The V gene's germline CDR1 is SQVTM and CDR2 ANQGSEA. As DNA, the CDR3 is TGCAGCGTTGGAGCTTGGGGTTACACAGATACGCAGTATTTT. Its protein product is CSVGAWGYTDTQYF.

This chain joins TRBV11-2 and TRBJ2-1; TRBD2 matches at 10 bases. Germline CDR1 is SGHAT and CDR2 is FQNNGV. CDR3 length equals 19 residues. V was clipped by 5 bases and J by 0 bases; unmatched bases: 13. The CDR3 coding sequence is TGTGCCAGCAGCACCCCCCTCGGGCGACTAGCGGGCTCCTACAATGAGCAGTTCTTC. This gives the protein CASSTPLGRLAGSYNEQFF.

In this sample, this clonotype turned up a few times. J is TRBJ1-2 and V is TRBV5-1, with TRBD1 matching over 7 bases. Germline values: CDR1 SGHRS, CDR2 YFSETQ. This CDR3 is built from 13 residues. Trimming at V came to 2 bases and at J to 7 bases, leaving 5 bases not matched to a gene. The chain's CDR3 is CASSLGTVSGYTF. Written as DNA, the CDR3 is TGCGCCAGCAGCTTAGGGACAGTATCTGGCTACACCTTC.

The chain employs TRBV4-3 and TRBJ2-7, with D perhaps TRBD2 (6 bases). The CDR3 spans 16 residues. V lost 0 bases to trimming and J lost 2 bases, with 14 bases between them. Germline CDR1 is LGHNA and CDR2 is YSLEER. In DNA, the CDR3 is TGCGCCAGCAGCCAAGATTGGCCGGGGAGGACCTACGAGCAGTACTTC. It encodes CASSQDWPGRTYEQYF.

The chain employs TRBV11-2 and TRBJ2-3; 8 nucleotides line up with TRBD2. V dropped 1 base and J dropped 2; count of bases not matched to a gene: 11. CDR3 size: 18 residues. CDR1 is SGHAT, CDR2 FQNNGV, per germline. Here the CDR3 reads CASSLALGLAGLTDTQYF. In DNA, the CDR3 is TGTGCCAGCAGCTTAGCCTTAGGGCTAGCGGGCCTCACAGATACGCAGTATTTT.